A selection of T cell receptor beta chains follows, all from one sample in a study of radiotherapy plus CTLA-4 blockade in lung cancer. Profiled with immunoSEQ multiplex PCR; TCRdb holds only in-frame clones, not every one. The sample records some 78,000 clones, more than 75% being singletons. This material consisted of peripheral blood, taken from a patient treated with radiotherapy plus ipilimumab. The source is a human donor with non-small cell lung cancer who had stable disease on radiotherapy plus ipilimumab. The CDR3 runs from the conserved cysteine through the conserved F or W. D genes are given only for firm matches. Clone size is given for some rows only: seen once, a few or many times, or a class if the clone is expanded.

abundance,d_gene,j_gene,v_gene,CDR3nt,CDR3aa
-,-,TRBJ2-4,TRBV11-3,TGTGCCAGCAGCCATCCGCGCAGCATTCAGTACTTC,CASSHPRSIQYF
-,-,TRBJ2-1,TRBV7-9,TGTGCCAGCAGCTTAGCGCGTGAGCAGTTCTTC,CASSLAREQFF
-,TRBD1,TRBJ2-7,TRBV7-6,TGTGCCAGCAGCTTAGTCGGACAGGACGAGCAGTACTTC,CASSLVGQDEQYF
-,-,TRBJ2-5,TRBV6-1,TGTGCCAGCACCCGATACAGGGCGATGGGAGAGACCCAGTACTTC,CASTRYRAMGETQYF
-,TRBD1,TRBJ1-2,TRBV28,TGTGCCAGCAGTACGACAGGGAAAGCAGACTATGGCTACACCTTC,CASSTTGKADYGYTF
-,TRBD1,TRBJ1-3,TRBV19,TGTGCCAGCGCGACAGGGTCTGGAAACACCATATATTTT,CASATGSGNTIYF
few,-,TRBJ2-3,TRBV30,TGTGCCTGGAGAATATCAGGTGGGGGGGCTGCAGATACGCAGTATTTT,CAWRISGGGAADTQYF
-,-,TRBJ1-2,TRBV6-1,TGTGCCAGCAGTGAACCAACAGGACTTAATTTTGGGGGCTACACCTTC,CASSEPTGLNFGGYTF
once,TRBD2,TRBJ2-1,TRBV6-5,TGTGCCAGCGTGGGGGCTAGCGGGCGCTTGAGCGAGCAGTTCTTC,CASVGASGRLSEQFF
-,TRBD2,TRBJ2-1,TRBV18,TGTGCCAGCTCACCGCGGACTAGCGGGGGAGCGGGCAATGAGCAGTTCTTC,CASSPRTSGGAGNEQFF
-,-,TRBJ2-1,TRBV6-5,TGTGCCAGCAGGCAGGGTCCTAGGGGTGAGCAGTTCTTC,CASRQGPRGEQFF
-,-,TRBJ1-1,TRBV5-1,TGCGCCAGCAGCTACGGACCGACGAACACTGAAGCTTTCTTT,CASSYGPTNTEAFF
once,-,TRBJ1-1,TRBV28,TGTGCCAGCAGACCTGGGGGGGGCCACACTGAAGCTTTCTTT,CASRPGGGHTEAFF
-,TRBD1,TRBJ1-2,TRBV29-1,TGCAGCGTTGATGACAGGGGCAGCTATGGCTACACCTTC,CSVDDRGSYGYTF
once,-,TRBJ1-5,TRBV13,TGTGCCAGCAGCTTAGGACAGAATCAGCCCCAGCATTTT,CASSLGQNQPQHF
few,-,TRBJ2-7,TRBV21-1,TGTGCCAGCAGACTGGTATTAGCACACGTGTTAGACGAGCAGTACTTC,CASRLVLAHVLDEQYF
-,-,TRBJ1-5,TRBV28,TGTGCCAGCAGTTTATCGGGGGACGCTCAGCCCCAGCATTTT,CASSLSGDAQPQHF
few,-,TRBJ2-7,TRBV27,TGTGCCAGCAGTATCACCGGGACAATCTACGAGCAGTACTTC,CASSITGTIYEQYF
-,-,TRBJ2-7,TRBV5-1,TGCGCCAGCAGCCTCGGACAGTCCTACGAGCAGTACTTC,CASSLGQSYEQYF
-,TRBD2,TRBJ2-7,TRBV7-2,TGTGCCAGCAGCTTAGGCCCAGCGGGGGGAACCTACGAGCAGTACTTC,CASSLGPAGGTYEQYF
-,TRBD2,TRBJ2-7,TRBV7-3,TGTGCCAGCAGCTTATTGGCGGGGGGCGGGGAGCAGTACTTC,CASSLLAGGGEQYF
-,-,TRBJ1-1,TRBV4-1,TGCGCCAGCAGCCAAGATCTGGAAGGGCGCGAAGCTTTCTTT,CASSQDLEGREAFF
-,-,TRBJ2-1,TRBV6-1,TGTGCCAGCAGTGAAGCGGCGGGCCCCCGGCAGTTCTTC,CASSEAAGPRQFF
-,-,TRBJ1-4,TRBV9,TGTGCCAGCAGCGTAGGGAACAGCCGAAATGAAAAACTGTTTTTT,CASSVGNSRNEKLFF
-,-,TRBJ1-6,TRBV6-5,TGTGCCAGCAGTTACGACCGGGGGCGTGATTCACCCCTCCACTTT,CASSYDRGRDSPLHF
-,-,TRBJ2-7,TRBV11-2,TGTGCCAGCAGCTTACCGGGGGAATCGTACTTC,CASSLPGESYF
-,TRBD1,TRBJ1-2,TRBV28,TGTGCCAGCAGTCCGCAGACAGGGGCCCCCATCTATGGCTACACCTTC,CASSPQTGAPIYGYTF
-,TRBD1,TRBJ2-7,TRBV5-6,TGTGCCAGCAGCCTGGGACAGCAATCCTACGAGCAGTACTTC,CASSLGQQSYEQYF
-,-,TRBJ2-3,TRBV29-1,TGCAGCGCCCAGGCCAGGGGAACAGATACGCAGTATTTT,CSAQARGTDTQYF
-,TRBD1,TRBJ2-7,TRBV11-2,TGTGCCAGCAGCTTAGCTTCGACAGGGTCCTACGAGCAGTACTTC,CASSLASTGSYEQYF
-,-,TRBJ2-2,TRBV19,TGTGCCAGTAGTATACCGGGGGTGGGGAACACCGGGGAGCTGTTTTTT,CASSIPGVGNTGELFF
once,TRBD2,TRBJ2-1,TRBV19,TGTGCCAGTAGTATCCGGAGCGGGAGTCAGAATGAGCAGTTCTTC,CASSIRSGSQNEQFF
-,-,TRBJ2-7,TRBV7-6,TGTGCCAGCAGCTTGAACCAGGGGACCTACGAGCAGTACTTC,CASSLNQGTYEQYF
-,TRBD1,TRBJ2-1,TRBV5-5,TGTGCCAGCAGCAATGACCGGGACAGGGTGGGATCCTACAATGAGCAGTTCTTC,CASSNDRDRVGSYNEQFF
-,-,TRBJ2-7,TRBV2,TGTGCCAGCAGTGTGAAGCGGGTGGTCGACGAGCAGTACTTC,CASSVKRVVDEQYF
-,-,TRBJ2-7,TRBV11-2,TGTGCCAGCAGCTTAAATTACAGGGCCTACGAGCAGTACTTC,CASSLNYRAYEQYF
-,-,TRBJ2-3,TRBV11-1,TGTGCCAGCAGCTTATTAGGCGGTAGCACAGATACGCAGTATTTT,CASSLLGGSTDTQYF
-,-,TRBJ1-4,TRBV28,TGTGCCAGCAGTTTGCGTTTTGCTGGGGATCCGCGTGAAAAACTGTTTTTT,CASSLRFAGDPREKLFF
once,-,TRBJ2-7,TRBV6-6,TGTGCCAGCAGGTATTCAACGGCCTACGAGCAGTACTTC,CASRYSTAYEQYF
once,TRBD1,TRBJ2-5,TRBV28,TGTGCCAGCAGTTTACAGGGGGCGGCCCAAGAGACCCAGTACTTC,CASSLQGAAQETQYF
-,TRBD2,TRBJ2-6,TRBV5-1,TGCGCCAGCAGCTTCGGCCTACTAGCGGGGGAACTCTCTGGGGCCAACGTCCTGACTTTC,CASSFGLLAGELSGANVLTF
-,-,TRBJ1-2,TRBV7-9,TGTGCCAGCAGCTTAGCTCAGGGCGCGGGCTATGGCTACACCTTC,CASSLAQGAGYGYTF
-,TRBD1,TRBJ2-2,TRBV14,TGTGCCAGCAGAGGACAGGGAAACACCGGGGAGCTGTTTTTT,CASRGQGNTGELFF
-,-,TRBJ1-6,TRBV7-6,TGTGCCAGCAGCGTGTTGGGGGGGGCTGAATCACCCCTCCACTTT,CASSVLGGAESPLHF
-,-,TRBJ1-1,TRBV18,TGTGCCAGCTCACCACCCGGGGCGCAGACTGAAGCTTTCTTT,CASSPPGAQTEAFF
-,TRBD1,TRBJ1-4,TRBV4-1,TGCGCCAGCAGCCAGGGACAGGGGAATAATGAAAAACTGTTTTTT,CASSQGQGNNEKLFF
-,-,TRBJ1-1,TRBV30,TGTGCCTGGAGAAGGACAGTACCCACTGAAGCTTTCTTT,CAWRRTVPTEAFF